One TCR beta chain is described in this entry. Its antigen is still unknown. Germline CDR1 SGDLS, CDR2 YYNGEE. There are 15 residues in the CDR3. The ends were cut back, 3 bases at V and 0 bases at J, with 9 bases in the middle. Here immunoSEQ multiplex PCR was the method, and the copy in TCRdb shows in-frame clones only, minus some. This sample has about 61,000 clones, with approximately 90% found just once. This specimen comes from a study of OX40 agonist ivuxolimab in advanced cancers. Study-level background: In this trial design, patients received ivuxolimab intravenously at 0.01 to 10 mg/kg every 2 weeks.

Exclusion applied to patients with autoimmune disease history or systemic immunosuppression. Study-wide points: Dose levels from 0.1 to 3.0 mg/kg saw CD4+ and CD8+ blood T cells expand clonally by week 6.

This clonotype originated in an adult with an advanced solid tumor such as melanoma, head and neck, liver or kidney cancer. Sequencing used CD4+ or CD8+ T cells sorted from blood, obtained in a trial of the OX40 agonist ivuxolimab. This chain uses TRBV9 with TRBJ2-2, with D possibly matching TRBD1 (6 bases). In nucleotides, the CDR3 is TGTGCCAGCAGCGGACAGGTTACGAACACCGGGGAGCTGTTTTTT. It translates to CASSGQVTNTGELFF.